This passage covers 15 T cell receptor beta chains from one sample sequenced in a study of blood T cell repertoires in COVID-19. Assay: immunoSEQ multiplex PCR; the TCRdb copy retains only in-frame clones and omits some. The sample records under 150,000 clones, roughly 80% being singletons. Source material: peripheral blood. The receptors were gathered from a woman aged 45-59 years with active or convalescent COVID-19.

The chain couples TRBV2 to TRBJ1-4; D not resolved. V lost 4 bases, J lost 1 base, and 7 bases lay in between. The CDR3 loop spans 14 amino acids. CDR1 is SNHLY and CDR2 is FYNNEI in the germline V gene. CDR3 sequence reads: CASSASRTNEKLFF. CDR3 in DNA: TGTGCCAGCAGTGCTTCGAGAACTAATGAAAAACTGTTTTTT.

The chain has TRBV28 and TRBJ2-2, with 9 bases identical to TRBD1. Per the germline V gene, CDR1 is MDHEN and CDR2 is SYDVKM. Trimming removed 5 bases from V and 6 bases from J; junction bases left unmatched: 7. The CDR3 contains 15 residues. CDR3 residues: CASSQGQGFAGELFF. The CDR3 DNA follows: TGTGCCAGCAGTCAGGGACAGGGTTTTGCCGGGGAGCTGTTTTTT. Using reference TRBV28 and TRBJ2-2 for the parts outside the CDR3, the full variable domain is DVKVTQSSRYLVKRTGEKVFLECVQDMDHENMFWYRQDPGLGLRLIYFSYDVKMKEKGDIPEGYSVSREKKERFSLILESASTNQTSMYLCASSQGQGFAGELFFGEGSRLTVL.

The J gene is TRBJ2-3, the V gene TRBV19, with TRBD2 as a possible D gene (6 bases). Germline V gene sequence: CDR1 LNHDA, CDR2 SQIVND (reference sequence). CDR3 length: 14 residues. V was cut by 6 bases and J by 6 bases, with 16 bases left in between. Here the CDR3 reads CASRAGGALDTQYF. In DNA form, the CDR3 reads TGTGCCAGTAGAGCTGGAGGGGCCTTGGATACGCAGTATTTT.

The CDR3 DNA sequence: TGTGCCAGCAGCCAAGGGGCAGGGAACACTGAAGCTTTCTTT. The encoded protein is CASSQGAGNTEAFF. The chain has TRBV3-1 (or the pseudogene TRBV3-2) and TRBJ1-1; D gene unclear. V gave up 1 base and J gave up 1 base, with 7 bases separating them. The CDR3 loop spans 14 amino acids. Looked up from germline, CDR1 is LGHDT and CDR2 is YNNKEL (reference sequence).

The gene calls are TRBV29-1 and TRBJ2-1; tentative D call: TRBD2 (6 bases). CDR1 is SQVTM, CDR2 ANQGSEA, per germline. This CDR3 spans 15 amino acids. Between the trimmed V and J ends, which lost 5 bases and 2 bases, there was a span of 16 bases. The CDR3 spells CSVTPPGLTYNEQFF. The CDR3 DNA is TGCAGCGTTACACCCCCGGGACTGACCTACAATGAGCAGTTCTTC.

The gene calls are TRBV6-1 and TRBJ2-1; D not certain. V was trimmed by 1 base and J by 10 bases, leaving 11 bases between them. This CDR3 contains 13 residues. The germline V gene encodes CDR1 MNHNS and CDR2 SASEGT. CDR3 amino acids: CASSEVEISEQFF. The DNA for the CDR3 is TGTGCCAGCAGTGAAGTGGAGATTTCGGAGCAGTTCTTC.

The chain has TRBV18 and TRBJ1-1, with no clear D. Trimming shortened V by 0 bases and J by 1 base, and 9 bases separated the two germline ends. The CDR3 consists of 15 residues. Germline lookup yields CDR1 KGHSH and CDR2 LQKENI. In DNA form, the CDR3 reads TGTGCCAGCTCACCACCGTTGGGCCCGAACACTGAAGCTTTCTTT. This gives the protein CASSPPLGPNTEAFF.

This clone was detected once. J is TRBJ1-2 and V is TRBV19; no reliable D call. Germline-derived CDR1 and CDR2 are LNHDA and SQIVND (reference sequence). The CDR3 sequence is 13 residues long. The germline V and J ends were trimmed by 3 bases and 8 bases, with 13 bases remaining between them. The DNA for the CDR3 is TGTGCCAGTAGTATCGAGCTTCGGAGGGGCTACACCTTC. Translated: CASSIELRRGYTF.

The chain employs TRBV21-1 and TRBJ1-2; TRBD1 was called by the table and not checked on the DNA. TRBV21-1 is a listed pseudogene. The CDR3 runs to 16 residues. The CDR3 DNA reads TGTGCCAGCATCAAGGGAGGGGACAGGGGAATTCGGGGCTACACCTTC. It codes for CASIKGGDRGIRGYTF.

This clone was picked up a small number of times. The chain has TRBV7-3 and TRBJ1-1; possibly TRBD1 for D (5 bases). Trimming removed 5 bases from V and 0 bases from J, with 10 bases in between. Per germline, CDR1 SGHTA and CDR2 FQGTGA. The CDR3 extends over 14 amino acids. The chain's CDR3 is CASSPGLVNTEAFF. CDR3 DNA: TGTGCCAGCAGCCCAGGGTTAGTGAACACTGAAGCTTTCTTT.

The rearrangement joins TRBV5-1 to TRBJ2-3; the match to TRBD2 covers 9 bases. Germline V gene data show CDR1 as SGHRS and CDR2 as YFSETQ. This CDR3 contains 19 residues. V lost 3 bases and J lost 0; bases outside the gene matches: 14. DNA of the CDR3: TGCGCCAGCAGCTCCGGAACGCTGACTAGCGGTACTAGCACAGATACGCAGTATTTT. Protein: CASSSGTLTSGTSTDTQYF.

The chain joins TRBV19 to TRBJ1-4; D uncertain. Germline loops: CDR1 LNHDA, CDR2 SQIVND (reference sequence). Trimming took 5 bases from V and 4 from J, leaving 14 bases between them. This CDR3 is built from 15 residues. The CDR3 loop is CASSLQQSLNEKLFF. CDR3 coding DNA: TGTGCCAGTAGTCTACAACAGAGCCTTAATGAAAAACTGTTTTTT. The whole variable domain, filled in from reference TRBV19 and TRBJ1-4, reads DGGITQSPKYLFRKEGQNVTLSCEQNLNHDAMYWYRQDPGQGLRLIYYSQIVNDFQKGDIAEGYSVSREKKESFPLTVTSAQKNPTAFYLCASSLQQSLNEKLFFGSGTQLSVL.

J is TRBJ1-2 and V is TRBV19, with 8 bases aligning to TRBD1. Germline loops: CDR1 LNHDA, CDR2 SQIVND (reference sequence). The trim removed 9 bases at V and 1 base at J, leaving 10 bases unmatched. This CDR3 has 15 amino acids. CDR3: CARTDRERNNYGYTF. The DNA of the CDR3 is TGTGCCAGGACGGACAGGGAACGGAATAACTATGGCTACACCTTC.

The chain has TRBV27 and TRBJ2-7, with 9 bases fitting TRBD1. The J segment lost 5 bases and the V segment lost 6 bases, leaving 14 bases of the junction unmatched. The V gene's germline CDR1 is MNHEY and CDR2 SMNVEV (reference sequence). The CDR3 is 16 residues long. The CDR3 nucleotides are TGTGCCAGCAGGGGATCCCGGGACAGGGCTCGCCACGAGCAGTACTTC. Translated: CASRGSRDRARHEQYF.

The chain joins TRBV29-1 to TRBJ2-1; tentatively, D is TRBD2 (5 bases). Germline CDR1 reads SQVTM; CDR2 reads ANQGSEA. The CDR3 length is 11 residues. V was clipped by 8 bases and J by 4 bases, with 9 bases between them. CDR3 protein: CSWRAYNEQFF. CDR3 bases: TGCAGCTGGCGGGCGTACAATGAGCAGTTCTTC.